Following are 31 T cell receptor beta chains from one sample sequenced in a study of T-cell memory formation after mild COVID-19 (dated by TCRdb to 2020 to 2023). The method behind the library was 5' RACE. The sequencing machine was an Illumina NovaSeq 6000. TCRdb reprocessing: public reads trimmed at Q25 with fastp, clones called with MiXCR, in-frame beta chains kept. Each entry merges the rows of one CDR3 protein and shows their most common DNA and genes. For this sample the table gives about half a million distinct CDR3 sequences, of which about 20% were detected only once. Of the sample, around 12% falls within the top ten clones. The specimen was PBMCs or a T cell subset sorted from them (not recorded which). The receptors come from an adult woman who had mild COVID-19 (a few samples of this study predate the infection). The sample titles of this study are shuffled in the database, so cell type and time point are left out; the donor was told from shared clones.

This chain uses TRBV5-1 with TRBJ2-1, with D perhaps TRBD2 (5 bases). The CDR3 has 15 amino acids. V lost 5 bases and J 0 bases, leaving 12 bases between the germline ends. Germline V gene sequence: CDR1 SGHRS, CDR2 YFSETQ. CDR3 sequence (DNA): TGCGCCAGCAGGCTCGAGCGGAGCTCCTACAATGAGCAGTTCTTC. Translation gives CASRLERSSYNEQFF.

The chain couples TRBV20-1 to TRBJ1-6; 7 nucleotides line up with TRBD1. Germline CDR1 and CDR2: DFQATT and SNEGSKA (reference sequence). CDR3 length: 16 amino acids. V gave up 3 bases and J gave up 0 bases; unmatched junction bases: 5. The CDR3 sequence is CSARDRRASYNSPLHF. CDR3 nucleotides: TGCAGTGCTAGGGACAGGAGGGCCTCCTATAATTCACCCCTCCACTTT.

The chain carries TRBV11-2 and TRBJ2-7; TRBD2 matches at 7 bases. The CDR3 consists of 14 residues. The J segment lost 2 bases and the V segment lost 7 bases, leaving 8 bases of the junction unmatched. Germline values: CDR1 SGHAT, CDR2 FQNNGV. Here the CDR3 reads CASTPSRGAYEQYF. For the CDR3, the DNA is TGTGCCAGCACCCCCTCCCGGGGGGCCTACGAGCAGTACTTC.

The rearrangement links TRBV6-6 to TRBJ1-1, with D unresolved. Germline assignment: CDR1 MNHNY and CDR2 SVGAGI (reference sequence). The CDR3 has 15 residues. The V end was cut by 0 bases, the J end by 0 bases, with 8 bases between. The chain's CDR3 is CASSYSKTVNTEAFF. The DNA for the CDR3 is TGTGCCAGCAGTTACTCGAAAACAGTGAACACTGAAGCTTTCTTT.

This clonotype appeared a few times. The chain links TRBV5-1 to TRBJ1-1; a possible D gene is TRBD1 (5 bases). CDR1 is SGHRS, CDR2 YFSETQ, per germline. This CDR3 contains 14 residues. Trimming took off 0 bases at V and 6 bases at J, with 12 bases between the two ends. The CDR3: CASSLEQAGAEAFF. The CDR3 nucleotides are TGCGCCAGCAGCTTGGAACAGGCCGGGGCTGAAGCTTTCTTT.

V gene TRBV7-3 combines with J gene TRBJ2-3; D is uncertain. Trimming removed 3 bases at V and 6 bases at J, with 10 bases between. Germline V lookup: CDR1 SGHTA, CDR2 FQGTGA. The CDR3 has 13 residues. CDR3 sequence reads: CASSFRRRDTQYF. In DNA, the CDR3 is TGTGCCAGCAGCTTCCGCCGCAGGGATACGCAGTATTTT.

This clonotype was seen at least ten times. The rearrangement joins TRBV5-5 to TRBJ2-1; D remains unclear. The germline gives CDR1 SGHKS, CDR2 YYEKEE (reference sequence). V shed 0 bases and J shed 7 bases, with 11 bases lying between them. This CDR3 spans 14 amino acids. CDR3 coding DNA: TGTGCCAGCAGCTTGGGCAGATTTTTGAATGAGCAGTTCTTC. Protein: CASSLGRFLNEQFF.

The chain couples TRBV6-1 to TRBJ2-1; 8 nucleotides match TRBD1. The CDR3 is made up of 13 amino acids. V gave up 6 bases and J gave up 9 bases; unmatched junction bases: 7. The germline CDR1 and CDR2 sequences are MNHNS and SASEGT. The chain's CDR3 is CASRGQGLTEQFF. CDR3 nucleotides: TGTGCCAGCAGAGGACAGGGTCTGACTGAGCAGTTCTTC.

The chain combines TRBV5-1 with TRBJ2-5, with D possibly matching TRBD1 (6 bases). Germline lookup yields CDR1 SGHRS and CDR2 YFSETQ. Trimming pared 3 bases from V and 7 bases from J, leaving 13 bases between. This CDR3 contains 13 residues. CDR3 bases: TGCGCCAGCAGCTCGACAGGTACAGGGACCCAGTACTTC. Encoded protein: CASSSTGTGTQYF.

V gene TRBV12-3 or TRBV12-4 combines with J gene TRBJ1-2; maybe TRBD1 (5 bases). V lost 3 bases and J lost 12, with 17 bases in between. The CDR3 covers 13 residues. The CDR3: CASSFFPTADNTF. Here the CDR3 DNA reads TGTGCCAGCAGTTTCTTCCCGACAGCCGATAACACCTTC.

There are many counts of this clonotype. The V and J genes are TRBV20-1 and TRBJ2-1; no firm D call. CDR3 length: 15 amino acids. Germline assignment: CDR1 DFQATT and CDR2 SNEGSKA (reference sequence). V gave up 2 bases and J gave up 1 base, with 12 bases separating them. In nucleotides, the CDR3 is TGCAGTGCTAGATCCGAGGCTCGGTCCTACAATGAGCAGTTCTTC. The encoded protein is CSARSEARSYNEQFF.

This clonotype occurred a few times. This chain links TRBV5-5 with TRBJ2-3, with TRBD2 matching over 11 bases. This CDR3 is built from 15 residues. Germline CDR1 reads SGHKS; CDR2 reads YYEKEE (reference sequence). Trimming took 3 bases from V and 5 from J; bases not matched to a gene: 5. The CDR3 loop reads CASSYPLAGEDTQYF. The CDR3 DNA is TGTGCCAGCAGCTACCCACTAGCGGGGGAAGATACGCAGTATTTT. The full variable domain, with the rest looked up from reference TRBV5-5 and TRBJ2-3, is DAGVTQSPTHLIKTRGQQVTLRCSPISGHKSVSWYQQVLGQGPQFIFQYYEKEERGRGNFPDRFSARQFPNYSSELNVNALLLGDSALYLCASSYPLAGEDTQYFGPGTRLTVL.

The chain recombines TRBV5-6 with TRBJ1-1, with D possibly matching TRBD1 (5 bases). Trimming took 0 bases from V and 4 from J, leaving 10 bases between them. The CDR3 spans 14 residues. Germline V gene sequence: CDR1 SGHDT, CDR2 YYEEEE. The CDR3 loop reads CASSLERGGTEAFF. CDR3 bases: TGTGCCAGCAGCTTGGAGCGGGGGGGCACTGAAGCTTTCTTT.

The rearrangement uses TRBV12-3 or TRBV12-4 and TRBJ1-1; D is uncertain. The CDR3 totals 15 residues. With 4 bases removed from V and 1 base from J, the gap between germline ends came to 13 bases. CDR3 protein: CASSSRRPSNTEAFF. CDR3 bases: TGTGCCAGCAGTTCGCGACGGCCTTCGAACACTGAAGCTTTCTTT.

The rearrangement links TRBV5-6 to TRBJ2-1; tentatively, D is TRBD1 (6 bases). The CDR3 totals 15 residues. V was shortened by 2 bases and J by 8 bases, with 17 bases between the two germline ends. Germline V gene lookup returns CDR1 SGHDT and CDR2 YYEEEE. The DNA of the CDR3 is TGTGCCAGCAGCTTCTGGTCAGTGTACAGGGATGAGCAGTTCTTC. Translating gives CASSFWSVYRDEQFF.

This clonotype was found a few times. CDR3 DNA: TGCGCCAGCAACGCCGGAGACACTGAAGCTTTCTTT. It codes for CASNAGDTEAFF. V and J are TRBV5-1 and TRBJ1-1; D gene ambiguous. V shed 6 bases and J shed 3 bases, with 9 bases lying between them. The CDR3 has 12 residues. CDR1 is SGHRS, CDR2 YFSETQ, per germline.

This clonotype has only a few counts. The chain joins TRBV15 to TRBJ1-1; D gene ambiguous. CDR3 length: 15 residues. The germline V gene encodes CDR1 LNHNV and CDR2 YYDKDF (reference sequence). V lost 1 base to trimming and J lost 2 bases, with 11 bases between them. CDR3 DNA sequence: TGTGCCACCAGCAGAGGTTCTACAGCCAACACTGAAGCTTTCTTT. It specifies CATSRGSTANTEAFF.

V gene TRBV9 combines with J gene TRBJ1-6, with D perhaps TRBD1 (5 bases). Deletions cut 0 bases from V and 6 bases from J, with 10 bases between. The V gene's germline CDR1 is SGDLS and CDR2 YYNGEE. The CDR3 extends over 15 amino acids. Here the CDR3 reads CASSVGGSVNSPLHF. CDR3 DNA sequence: TGTGCCAGCAGCGTAGGGGGGTCGGTTAATTCACCCCTCCACTTT.

This clonotype was counted only a few times. The gene calls are TRBV9 and TRBJ2-3; D is perhaps TRBD2 (5 bases). Germline CDR1 is SGDLS and CDR2 is YYNGEE. The V end lost 2 bases, the J end lost 2 bases, and 12 bases lay between the germline ends. The CDR3 totals 15 residues. The chain's CDR3 is CASSVTGILTDTQYF. The CDR3 DNA sequence: TGTGCCAGCAGCGTTACCGGGATACTCACAGATACGCAGTATTTT.

This clonotype was recorded a few times. The chain uses TRBV28 and TRBJ1-2, with 11 bases identical to TRBD1. Germline V gene data show CDR1 as MDHEN and CDR2 as SYDVKM. V gave up 1 base and J gave up 4 bases; unmatched junction bases: 8. This CDR3 comprises 17 residues. Written as DNA, the CDR3 is TGTGCCAGCAGTTTATCCTCGGGGACAGGGGGGCTCTATGGCTACACCTTC. It translates to CASSLSSGTGGLYGYTF.

This rearrangement joins TRBV20-1 to TRBJ2-3; TRBD1 matches at 12 bases. CDR1 and CDR2 (germline): DFQATT, SNEGSKA (reference sequence). This CDR3 is 19 amino acids long. Losses at the gene ends were 0 bases for V and 2 bases for J; bases not matched to a gene: 12. DNA for the CDR3: TGCAGTGCTAGAGACCGGGACAGGGGGCTCCCGTTGAACACAGATACGCAGTATTTT. Its protein product is CSARDRDRGLPLNTDTQYF.

The rearrangement joins TRBV4-2 to TRBJ2-2; the D is unclear. The CDR3 sequence is 13 residues long. Germline loops: CDR1 LGHNA, CDR2 YNFKEQ. With 0 bases removed from V and 6 bases from J, the gap between germline ends came to 5 bases. CDR3 DNA sequence: TGTGCCAGCAGCCAAGATCTAGCCGGGGAGCTGTTTTTT. This codes for CASSQDLAGELFF.

In its sample, this clonotype was seen a few times. The J gene is TRBJ1-2, the V gene TRBV20-1, with 10 nucleotides matching TRBD1. From germline, CDR1 is DFQATT and CDR2 SNEGSKA (reference sequence). With 1 base clipped from V and 1 base from J, the junction kept 6 bases outside the gene matches. The CDR3 runs 16 residues. CDR3 sequence: CSARVGTGEVNYGYTF. The CDR3, as DNA: TGCAGTGCTAGAGTTGGGACAGGGGAAGTTAACTATGGCTACACCTTC.

The V and J genes are TRBV10-1 and TRBJ2-7; no definite D call. Germline V gene sequence: CDR1 WNHNN, CDR2 SYGVQD (reference sequence). V lost 2 bases, J lost 3 bases, and 14 bases lay in between. The CDR3 length is 15 residues. This CDR3 reads CASSEHTAKLYEQYF. CDR3 DNA sequence: TGCGCCAGCAGTGAGCATACAGCGAAACTCTACGAGCAGTACTTC.

The chain combines TRBV7-6 with TRBJ2-7; 9 bases match TRBD2. CDR1 is SGHVS and CDR2 is FNYEAQ in the germline V gene. V was clipped by 5 bases and J by 2 bases; unmatched bases: 16. This CDR3 is built from 18 residues. The CDR3 loop is CASSPRITSGSATYEQYF. The CDR3 nucleotides read TGTGCCAGCAGCCCCCGTATAACTAGCGGGTCGGCAACCTACGAGCAGTACTTC.

CDR3 region: CASSYYRRETQYF. In DNA form, the CDR3 reads TGTGCCAGCAGTTACTACAGACGAGAGACCCAGTACTTC. The genes are TRBV6-6 and TRBJ2-5; no reliable D call. The CDR3 totals 13 residues. Trimming took off 1 base at V and 4 bases at J, with 7 bases between the two ends. From germline, CDR1 is MNHNY and CDR2 SVGAGI (reference sequence).

This clonotype was seen a handful of times. The chain is built from TRBV29-1 and TRBJ2-3; D is ambiguous. The V gene lost 3 bases and the J gene lost 2 bases, with 9 bases spanning the gap. The CDR3 runs to 13 residues. The germline gives CDR1 SQVTM, CDR2 ANQGSEA. The CDR3 sequence is CSVEIGNTDTQYF. The CDR3 DNA reads as TGCAGCGTTGAGATAGGGAACACAGATACGCAGTATTTT.

This clonotype appeared a single time. The chain joins TRBV7-2 to TRBJ2-3; 8 bases line up with TRBD2. Losses at the gene ends were 0 bases for V and 4 bases for J; bases not matched to a gene: 3. Germline assignment: CDR1 SGHTA and CDR2 FQGNSA. CDR3 length equals 15 residues. CDR3 residues: CASSLAMTSADTQYF. CDR3 in DNA: TGTGCCAGCAGCTTAGCTATGACTAGCGCAGATACGCAGTATTTT.

The CDR3 DNA reads TGCGCCAGCAGCCAAATATCAGGGTTCACAGATACGCAGTATTTT. It codes for CASSQISGFTDTQYF. The J gene is TRBJ2-3, the V gene TRBV4-1; a weak D match, TRBD1 (5 bases). Germline V gives CDR1 MGHRA, CDR2 YSYEKL. The CDR3 runs to 15 residues. V gave up 2 bases and J gave up 2 bases, with 11 bases separating them.

This sequence joins TRBV5-6 and TRBJ1-1; D remains ambiguous. CDR1 SGHDT and CDR2 YYEEEE come from the germline V gene. The CDR3 has 13 amino acids. V was cut by 0 bases and J by 4 bases, with 7 bases left in between. The CDR3 loop is CASSLDWATEAFF. In DNA form, the CDR3 reads TGTGCCAGCAGCTTGGATTGGGCCACTGAAGCTTTCTTT. Filled out from reference TRBV5-6 and TRBJ1-1, the complete variable domain reads DAGVTQSPTHLIKTRGQQVTLRCSPKSGHDTVSWYQQALGQGPQFIFQYYEEEERQRGNFPDRFSGHQFPNYSSELNVNALLLGDSALYLCASSLDWATEAFFGQGTRLTVV.

This clonotype has a handful of counts. The chain recombines TRBV29-1 with TRBJ1-1; TRBD1 agrees at 7 bases. CDR1 is SQVTM and CDR2 is ANQGSEA in the germline V gene. This CDR3 region has 15 residues. V lost 1 base, J lost 4 bases, and 9 bases stayed unmatched. The CDR3, as DNA: TGCAGCGTTGAAGGAATCGGACAGGTGGGCACTGAAGCTTTCTTT. Its translation is CSVEGIGQVGTEAFF.